The clone carrying this T cell receptor beta chain has a count of ten or more. What it binds is not known. These data originate in a study of T cells in Graves' hyperthyroidism and ophthalmopathy. With V trimmed by 5 bases and J by 0 bases, 6 bases remained unmatched. Germline V gene lookup returns CDR1 MNHNS and CDR2 SASEGT. This CDR3 contains 16 residues. Findings and limits, study-wide: Most thyroid clonotypes expanded above 0.001 appeared in blood too.

Template material for amplifying TCR beta CDR3 regions consisted of RNA transcripts. When the TCR CDR3 underwent first-round RT-PCR, the HTBI primer set was used. TCRdb analysed the multiplex PCR reads with MiXCR anew, one entry per CDR3 protein. The sample holds approximately 600,000 distinct CDR3 sequences, roughly 17% seen once. The clonotype was recovered from a woman under 40 with Graves' hyperthyroidism. The sample consisted of blood. The chain couples TRBV6-1 to TRBJ2-2; 7 nucleotides line up with TRBD1. In DNA, the CDR3 is TGTGCCAGCAGTACCTACGGGACAGCGAACACCGGGGAGCTGTTTTTT. As protein: CASSTYGTANTGELFF.